These 5 T cell receptor beta chains came from one sample sequenced in a study of metastatic and nonmetastatic thyroid tumors. Treatment of any kind had been given to no patient before thyroid surgery. TCRdb reprocessed the PCR reads using MiXCR. The data show roughly 98,000 clones, under 15% seen once. Source material: blood. The receptors derive from a female donor with papillary thyroid cancer or a benign thyroid nodule (not recorded which). Some clones in this sample may be carry-over from other donors' samples.

There are many counts of this clone. This chain uses TRBV20-1 with TRBJ1-2; D unresolved. The CDR3 is 12 residues long. Germline V CDR1 and CDR2: DFQATT, SNEGSKA (reference sequence). V was cut by 4 bases and J by 5 bases, with 11 bases left in between. Here the CDR3 reads CSAIKPPYGYTF. CDR3 bases: TGCAGTGCTATCAAGCCGCCTTATGGCTACACCTTC.

The V gene is TRBV30, the J gene TRBJ2-7; D is perhaps TRBD2 (6 bases). V was pared by 0 bases and J by 6 bases, with 18 bases between. Germline V gene sequence: CDR1 GTSNPN, CDR2 SVGIG (reference sequence). This CDR3 contains 15 residues. CDR3: CAWSVLRGKLAEQYF. In DNA, the CDR3 is TGTGCCTGGAGTGTACTCCGGGGGAAGCTTGCCGAGCAGTACTTC. The full variable domain, in which reference TRBV30 and TRBJ2-7 provide the parts outside the CDR3, is SQTIHQWPATLVQPVGSPLSLECTVEGTSNPNLYWYRQAAGRGLQLLFYSVGIGQISSEVPQNLSASRPQDRQFILSSKKLLLSDSGFYLCAWSVLRGKLAEQYFGPGTRLTVT.

In its sample, this clone was seen many times. The chain couples TRBV9 to TRBJ2-3; 10 bases map to TRBD2. CDR1 SGDLS and CDR2 YYNGEE come from the germline V gene. This CDR3 contains 15 residues. Trimming at V came to 3 bases and at J to 3 bases, leaving 4 bases not matched to a gene. CDR3 protein: CASSAELAGTDTQYF. The DNA of the CDR3 is TGTGCCAGCAGCGCTGAACTAGCGGGGACAGATACGCAGTATTTT.

The CDR3 spells CASSLQREAPQETQYF. CDR3 nucleotide sequence: TGTGCCAGCAGCCTTCAGCGGGAGGCCCCCCAAGAGACCCAGTACTTC. This sequence joins TRBV6-1 and TRBJ2-5; 9 nucleotides agree with TRBD2. With 6 bases clipped from V and 1 base from J, the junction kept 9 bases outside the gene matches. Germline V gene lookup returns CDR1 MNHNS and CDR2 SASEGT. CDR3 length equals 16 residues.

There are many counts of this clone. The sample carries other DNA sequences with the same CDR3. The chain links TRBV20-1 to TRBJ2-4; 8 nucleotides agree with TRBD2. With V trimmed by 3 bases and J by 10 bases, 11 bases remained unmatched. Germline CDR1 is DFQATT and CDR2 is SNEGSKA (reference sequence). The CDR3 sequence is 14 residues long. CDR3 amino acids: CSASPGGGPGIQYF. In DNA, the CDR3 is TGCAGTGCTAGCCCCGGGGGGGGGCCTGGAATTCAGTACTTC.